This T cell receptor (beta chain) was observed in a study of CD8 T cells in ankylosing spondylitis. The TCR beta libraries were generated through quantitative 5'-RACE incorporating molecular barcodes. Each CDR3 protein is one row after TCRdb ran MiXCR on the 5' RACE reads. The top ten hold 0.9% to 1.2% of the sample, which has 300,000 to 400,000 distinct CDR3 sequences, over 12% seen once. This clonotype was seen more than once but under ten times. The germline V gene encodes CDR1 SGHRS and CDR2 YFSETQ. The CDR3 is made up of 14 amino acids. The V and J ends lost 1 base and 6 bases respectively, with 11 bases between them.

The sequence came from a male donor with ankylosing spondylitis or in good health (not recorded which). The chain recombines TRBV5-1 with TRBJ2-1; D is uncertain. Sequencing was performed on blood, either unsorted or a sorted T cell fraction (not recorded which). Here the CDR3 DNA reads TGCGCCAGCAGCTTGAATCCCGTTTCCAATGAGCAGTTCTTC. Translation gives CASSLNPVSNEQFF. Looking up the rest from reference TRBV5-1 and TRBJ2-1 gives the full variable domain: KAGVTQTPRYLIKTRGQQVTLSCSPISGHRSVSWYQQTPGQGLQFLFEYFSETQRNKGNFPGRFSGRQFSNSRSEMNVSTLELGDSALYLCASSLNPVSNEQFFGPGTRLTVL.